The clone carrying this T cell receptor beta chain occurred a few times. Its target is unknown. Treatment in this sample: approximately nine-day PBMC culture with coronavirus spike peptide pools or control peptides (ViraFEST assay). Alongside about 10 IU/ml IL-2 and approximately 9.3 ug/ml peptide pools, PBMCs were cultured at a few million per well. Sequencing of DNA taken from cultured CD4+ T cells relied on the Oncomine TCR Beta short-read assay. TCRdb ran MiXCR on the PCR reads and lists one entry per CDR3 protein. This table has about 13,000 distinct CDR3 sequences, 41% appearing once. The sample belongs to a study of vaccination and CD4 T cells after COVID-19. Study overall: A positive SARS-CoV-2 nasal swab PCR result was recorded for each convalescent patient; about nine were mild and one severe. Post-vaccine sampling followed dose two by a median 72 days (range 14 to 241).

Regarding the study as a whole: Detection of a median about 85% of reactive clones in convalescent patients was confined to the period after vaccination.

This sequence originates from a human donor who had recovered from COVID-19. Source: CD4+ T cells from blood, cultured in vitro, taken after SARS-CoV-2 vaccination.

This chain's CDR3 is CASSFRTGGGQPQHF. In DNA, the CDR3 is TGTGCCAGCAGTTTCAGGACAGGGGGGGGACAGCCCCAGCATTTT. This sequence joins TRBV12-3 or TRBV12-4 and TRBJ1-5, with 10 nucleotides matching TRBD1. J was trimmed by 7 bases and V by 3 bases; bases with no gene match: 6. This CDR3 is built from 15 residues.